This T cell receptor beta chain emerged from a study of T cell repertoires in cytomegalovirus infection. Study background: Recently identified HLA-C-restricted CMV epitopes and well-studied HLA-B-restricted CMV epitopes were used by the study. Shared public TCR beta signatures pointed to both CMV infection and a matching HLA type.

Each CDR3 protein is one row after TCRdb ran MiXCR on the reads. The sample carries roughly 800,000 distinct CDR3 sequences, about 29% recorded once. In this sample, this clonotype turned up a few times. Its specificity is unknown. V lost 4 bases to trimming and J lost 1 base, with 13 bases between them. CDR3 length equals 15 residues. Study-wide results and limits: Dominant in the ex vivo response were TCR beta clonotypes restricted by HLA-C and specific for CMV. Pooled public TCR beta family frequency picked out CMV carriers with the relevant HLA.

The receptor was derived from a human donor in good health (CMV status not recorded). Some clones in this sample may be carry-over from other donors' samples. This chain uses TRBV12-3 or TRBV12-4 with TRBJ1-2; D unclear. The sample in question was cultured CD8+ T cells from PBMCs, obtained from culture after CMV antigen stimulation. In nucleotides, the CDR3 is TGTGCCAGCAGTTCTGGGAGACCGGGTAACTATGGCTACACCTTC. It encodes CASSSGRPGNYGYTF.